Each of the 25 T cell receptor beta chains below was sequenced from the same sample in a study of cytomegalovirus exposure and HLA in healthy donors. Using immunoSEQ multiplex PCR, the repertoire was profiled, and TCRdb retains in-frame clones only, with some absent. The data show 200,000 to 300,000 clones, around nine tenths seen once. Sequencing input: PBMCs. The receptors come from a man aged 18 to 30 in good health and CMV-seronegative.

The chain is built from TRBV6-6 and TRBJ2-5; maybe TRBD2 (6 bases). The V and J ends lost 5 bases and 5 bases respectively, with 12 bases between them. Germline V gene data show CDR1 as MNHNY and CDR2 as SVGAGI (reference sequence). CDR3 length equals 13 residues. CDR3 sequence: CASSHGGSETQYF. The CDR3 region has the DNA TGTGCCAGCAGTCACGGGGGTTCCGAGACCCAGTACTTC.

CDR3 bases: TGTGCTAGTGGTTTGGTATCGGGGCCCCAGCATTTT. Encoded protein: CASGLVSGPQHF. The chain employs TRBV12-5 and TRBJ1-5; the D is unclear. The CDR3 extends over 12 amino acids. CDR1 and CDR2 (germline): LGHNT, FRNRAP. V was pared by 0 bases and J by 9 bases, with 6 bases between.

This chain joins TRBV7-2 and TRBJ1-5; 12 nucleotides agree with TRBD1. This CDR3 contains 16 residues. The germline V gene has CDR1 SGHTA and CDR2 FQGNSA. With 1 base clipped from V and 7 bases from J, the junction kept 5 bases outside the gene matches. In nucleotides, the CDR3 is TGTGCCAGCAGCTTAGGCACCGGGACAGGGGGCCAGCCCCAGCATTTT. Protein product: CASSLGTGTGGQPQHF.

The chain is built from TRBV5-1 and TRBJ2-1; 8 bases align to TRBD1. The germline CDR1 and CDR2 sequences are SGHRS and YFSETQ. V lost 0 bases to trimming and J lost 7 bases; unmatched junction nucleotides: 9. There are 16 residues in the CDR3. CDR3 sequence reads: CASSLGNAGGENEQFF. Here the CDR3 DNA reads TGCGCCAGCAGCTTGGGAAACGCAGGGGGCGAAAATGAGCAGTTCTTC. Based on the CDR3 plus reference TRBV5-1 and TRBJ2-1, the full variable domain is KAGVTQTPRYLIKTRGQQVTLSCSPISGHRSVSWYQQTPGQGLQFLFEYFSETQRNKGNFPGRFSGRQFSNSRSEMNVSTLELGDSALYLCASSLGNAGGENEQFFGPGTRLTVL.

This clone was detected only once. CDR3 nucleotide sequence: TGTGCCAGCAGTTTTTCGGCAGGTAACAATGAGCAGTTCTTC. Its protein is CASSFSAGNNEQFF. This chain connects TRBV27 to TRBJ2-1; no definite D call. CDR1 is MNHEY, CDR2 SMNVEV, per germline (reference sequence). The CDR3 runs 14 residues. The V gene lost 3 bases and the J gene lost 5 bases, with 11 bases spanning the gap.

The rearrangement links TRBV7-2 to TRBJ2-3; D is undetermined. The V and J ends lost 1 base and 4 bases respectively, with 6 bases between them. Germline V gene sequence: CDR1 SGHTA, CDR2 FQGNSA. The CDR3 extends over 13 amino acids. CDR3 region: CASSLVFADTQYF. The CDR3 DNA reads as TGTGCCAGCAGCTTAGTTTTCGCAGATACGCAGTATTTT.

The CDR3 is CASSDRTGLQPQHF. CDR3 nucleotide sequence: TGTGCCAGCAGTGATCGGACAGGGCTTCAGCCCCAGCATTTT. The chain uses TRBV2 and TRBJ1-5; 8 positions match TRBD1. This CDR3 spans 14 amino acids. With V trimmed by 3 bases and J by 6 bases, 4 bases remained unmatched. Germline V gives CDR1 SNHLY, CDR2 FYNNEI. The whole variable domain, filled in from reference TRBV2 and TRBJ1-5, reads EPEVTQTPSHQVTQMGQEVILRCVPISNHLYFYWYRQILGQKVEFLVSFYNNEISEKSEIFDDQFSVERPDGSNFTLKIRSTKLEDSAMYFCASSDRTGLQPQHFGDGTRLSIL.

The V and J genes are TRBV4-3 and TRBJ1-5, with 7 bases lining up with TRBD1. Germline trimming cut 0 bases from V and 7 bases from J; bases unmatched to any gene: 6. This CDR3 contains 15 residues. CDR1 and CDR2 (germline): LGHNA, YSLEER. CDR3 loop: CASSQDRRGQQPQHF. Here the CDR3 DNA reads TGCGCCAGCAGCCAAGACCGGAGGGGGCAACAGCCCCAGCATTTT.

The chain links TRBV6-5 to TRBJ1-6; tentative D call: TRBD1 (6 bases). The length of the CDR3 is 15 residues. In germline, CDR1 is MNHEY, CDR2 SVGAGI. V gave up 6 bases and J gave up 4 bases, with 13 bases separating them. The CDR3 sequence is CASSRKQGYNSPLHF. The CDR3 DNA reads as TGTGCCAGCAGCAGAAAACAGGGATATAATTCACCCCTCCACTTT.

This clone was seen a handful of times. This chain links TRBV6-5 with TRBJ2-5, with a tentative D call TRBD2 (6 bases). The CDR3 is 13 residues long. Looked up from germline, CDR1 is MNHEY and CDR2 is SVGAGI. The V end lost 6 bases, the J end lost 3 bases, and 11 bases lay between the germline ends. The CDR3 is CASRPWGEETQYF. DNA of the CDR3: TGTGCCAGCAGGCCTTGGGGGGAAGAGACCCAGTACTTC.

The chain is built from TRBV27 and TRBJ1-6, with D possibly matching TRBD1 (6 bases). Looked up from germline, CDR1 is MNHEY and CDR2 is SMNVEV (reference sequence). CDR3 length: 14 residues. Trimming cost V 4 bases and J 4 bases, with 8 bases left between them. The CDR3 DNA sequence: TGTGCCAGCAGTTACACAGGGTATAATTCACCCCTCCACTTT. Amino acid sequence: CASSYTGYNSPLHF.

This clone was found a few times. The V call is TRBV7-9, the J call TRBJ2-2; TRBD2 aligns across 9 bases. J gave up 6 bases and V 7 bases, and 9 bases lay outside the gene matches. The CDR3 covers 15 residues. The germline gives CDR1 SEHNR, CDR2 FQNEAQ (reference sequence). The CDR3: CASTFTRGGPGELFF. CDR3 in DNA: TGTGCCAGCACTTTTACGCGGGGGGGCCCCGGGGAGCTGTTTTTT.

The CDR3 reads CASSLLRTGDLNSPLHF. The CDR3 DNA sequence: TGTGCCAGCAGTTTATTAAGGACAGGGGATTTGAATTCACCCCTCCACTTT. The chain has TRBV28 and TRBJ1-6; 9 positions match TRBD1. CDR3 length: 17 amino acids. J lost 7 bases, V lost 1 base, and 8 bases had no gene match. Germline assignment: CDR1 MDHEN and CDR2 SYDVKM.

The chain combines TRBV2 with TRBJ2-2, with D perhaps matching TRBD1 (6 bases). The CDR3 has 14 amino acids. V was trimmed by 6 bases and J by 6 bases, leaving 14 bases between them. Germline-derived CDR1 and CDR2 are SNHLY and FYNNEI. The CDR3 is CASSGQNPSGELFF. CDR3 DNA sequence: TGTGCCAGCAGCGGACAGAACCCATCCGGGGAGCTGTTTTTT.

J is TRBJ2-2 and V is TRBV9; 7 bases are shared with TRBD1. J gave up 3 bases and V 2 bases, and 7 bases lay outside the gene matches. The CDR3 totals 16 residues. Germline lookup yields CDR1 SGDLS and CDR2 YYNGEE. CDR3 nucleotide sequence: TGTGCCAGCAGCGTTCCCAAGGGACAGTACACCGGGGAGCTGTTTTTT. Its protein is CASSVPKGQYTGELFF.

Comment on this clone: Distinct nucleotide sequences in the sample also encode this CDR3. This rearrangement joins TRBV5-1 to TRBJ1-4, with TRBD1 matching over 10 bases. CDR3 length: 14 amino acids. Germline assignment: CDR1 SGHRS and CDR2 YFSETQ. V lost 3 bases and J lost 5; bases outside the gene matches: 1. The CDR3 here is CASSSGQGNEKLFF. DNA for the CDR3: TGCGCCAGCAGCTCGGGACAGGGGAATGAAAAACTGTTTTTT.

The rearrangement uses TRBV2 and TRBJ1-1; possibly TRBD1 for D (6 bases). Looked up from germline, CDR1 is SNHLY and CDR2 is FYNNEI. The length of the CDR3 is 14 residues. The V gene lost 4 bases and the J gene lost 7 bases, with 16 bases spanning the gap. CDR3: CASSAEGGAVEAFF. The CDR3 DNA sequence: TGTGCCAGCAGTGCTGAAGGGGGGGCTGTTGAAGCTTTCTTT. Variable domain in full (rest from reference TRBV2 and TRBJ1-1): EPEVTQTPSHQVTQMGQEVILRCVPISNHLYFYWYRQILGQKVEFLVSFYNNEISEKSEIFDDQFSVERPDGSNFTLKIRSTKLEDSAMYFCASSAEGGAVEAFFGQGTRLTVV.

Concerning this clone: In the same sample, other DNA sequences code for this CDR3. This chain joins TRBV10-3 and TRBJ2-5; 8 positions agree with TRBD1. The CDR3 has 12 residues. The ends lost 6 bases at V and 4 bases at J; junction bases unmatched: 1. Looked up from germline, CDR1 is ENHRY and CDR2 is SYGVKD. CDR3 bases: TGTGCCATCAGCGACAGGGGAGAGACCCAGTACTTC. It specifies CAISDRGETQYF.

The chain couples TRBV27 to TRBJ1-1; no clear D. Trimming shortened V by 4 bases and J by 1 base, and 7 bases separated the two germline ends. CDR1 and CDR2 from the germline V gene are MNHEY and SMNVEV (reference sequence). This CDR3 is 13 amino acids long. The CDR3 spells CASSWAGNTEAFF. The CDR3 DNA reads as TGTGCCAGCAGTTGGGCAGGGAACACTGAAGCTTTCTTT.

This sequence joins TRBV27 and TRBJ2-1; 8 bases fit TRBD2. Per germline, CDR1 MNHEY and CDR2 SMNVEV (reference sequence). V gave up 4 bases and J gave up 10 bases; unmatched junction bases: 6. The CDR3 is 13 amino acids. The CDR3 loop reads CASSSHRLAEQFF. CDR3 nucleotide sequence: TGTGCCAGCAGTTCACACCGACTAGCGGAGCAGTTCTTC.

CDR3 region: CATHPAGGNSPLHF. CDR3 nucleotide sequence: TGTGCCACTCATCCGGCAGGGGGGAACTCACCCCTCCACTTT. This chain uses TRBV27 with TRBJ1-6; the match to TRBD1 covers 7 bases. CDR1 and CDR2 (germline): MNHEY, SMNVEV (reference sequence). The junction had 13 bases not matched to a gene; V was cut back by 10 bases and J by 10 bases. The CDR3 length is 14 residues.

This chain connects TRBV19 to TRBJ1-2; unclear D gene. V was trimmed by 4 bases and J by 3 bases, leaving 15 bases between them. CDR1 and CDR2 (germline): LNHDA, SQIVND (reference sequence). The length of the CDR3 is 15 residues. The CDR3 nucleotides are TGTGCCAGTAGTACCCGGTTGCGGGCTTACTATGGCTACACCTTC. Protein product: CASSTRLRAYYGYTF.

This clone has just a few counts. V gene TRBV27 combines with J gene TRBJ1-2; weak D call: TRBD1 (5 bases). This CDR3 region has 14 residues. V was cut by 6 bases and J by 0 bases, with 11 bases left in between. Germline lookup yields CDR1 MNHEY and CDR2 SMNVEV (reference sequence). DNA for the CDR3: TGTGCCAGCAGGCCAGGGTGGGCTAACTATGGCTACACCTTC. As protein: CASRPGWANYGYTF.

The V gene is TRBV2, the J gene TRBJ2-5; D possibly corresponds to TRBD2 (5 bases). Germline V gene lookup returns CDR1 SNHLY and CDR2 FYNNEI. This CDR3 has 14 residues. The germline V and J ends were trimmed by 3 bases and 0 bases, with 8 bases remaining between them. The CDR3 bases are TGTGCCAGCAGTGAGAGGGTAAACCAAGAGACCCAGTACTTC. The encoded protein is CASSERVNQETQYF.

The V call is TRBV5-1, the J call TRBJ1-2; 10 nucleotides agree with TRBD1. Germline loops: CDR1 SGHRS, CDR2 YFSETQ. The CDR3 length is 16 residues. Germline trimming cut 1 base from V and 6 bases from J; bases unmatched to any gene: 9. The CDR3 loop is CASSLIDGTGADGYTF. The DNA of the CDR3 is TGCGCCAGCAGCTTGATTGATGGGACAGGGGCTGATGGCTACACCTTC.